This TCR beta chain emerged from a study of blood T cell repertoires in COVID-19. About the research overall: T cells, B-cell-depleted T cells, or PBMCs supplied cDNA or gDNA.

Original methodology: For nucleated cells, counts were estimated from reference gene primer amplification. Sequencing was performed with immunoSEQ multiplex PCR; in TCRdb, only in-frame clones are kept and a portion is missing. V, J and clone size are taken as reported in that table, and D and trimming were inferred from the DNA itself. The sample lists roughly 61,000 clones; more than 60% were seen once. The sample taken for sequencing was peripheral blood. This clonotype originated in a woman in her sixties or seventies with acute or convalescent COVID-19.

The CDR3 loop reads CASSETGYGGYTF. Here the CDR3 DNA reads TGTGCCAGCAGCGAAACAGGGTATGGAGGCTACACCTTC. The rearrangement links TRBV7-9 to TRBJ1-2, with D possibly being TRBD1 (6 bases). This CDR3 contains 13 residues. The V end was cut by 5 bases, the J end by 8 bases, with 15 bases between. CDR1 and CDR2 from the germline V gene are SEHNR and FQNEAQ (reference sequence).